A selection of T cell receptor beta chains follows, all from one sample in a study of blood T cell repertoires in COVID-19. Clones were sequenced by immunoSEQ multiplex PCR, and TCRdb holds only the in-frame ones, with some missing. The sample has about 65,000 clones, about 81% seen once. Sequencing input: peripheral blood. The receptors were sampled from an older man with acute or convalescent COVID-19. Both conserved end residues are part of each CDR3. D genes are given only for firm matches. For some rows the clone size is stated as once, few or many, or as a class when expanded; others skip it.

D gene,J gene,V gene,clone size,CDR3 protein,CDR3 DNA
.,TRBJ2-3,TRBV6-5,.,CASKWRTDTQYF,TGTGCCAGCAAATGGAGGACAGATACGCAGTATTTT
.,TRBJ1-6,TRBV16,.,CASSQQGNNSPLHF,TGTGCCAGCAGCCAACAGGGGAATAATTCACCCCTCCACTTT
TRBD1,TRBJ1-2,TRBV7-2,.,CASSLNGQGGYGYTF,TGTGCCAGCAGCTTAAACGGACAGGGGGGCTATGGCTACACCTTC
TRBD1,TRBJ2-7,TRBV4-1,.,CASSIRPFEGAEQYF,TGCGCCAGCAGCATCCGACCTTTTGAGGGGGCCGAGCAGTACTTC
.,TRBJ1-2,TRBV19,once,CASSTQSSGGNYGYTF,TGTGCCAGTAGTACTCAGTCGAGTGGGGGGAACTATGGCTACACCTTC
.,TRBJ2-1,TRBV29-1,.,CSVENYSYNEQFF,TGCAGCGTTGAGAACTACTCCTACAATGAGCAGTTCTTC
.,TRBJ1-3,TRBV19,few,CASSHRDMGNTIYF,TGTGCCAGTAGTCACCGGGACATGGGAAACACCATATATTTT
.,TRBJ1-2,TRBV5-6,.,CASSLATGVGYGYTF,TGTGCCAGCAGCTTGGCCACGGGGGTTGGGTATGGCTACACCTTC
.,TRBJ1-4,TRBV5-1,.,CASSLEVSANEKLFF,TGCGCCAGCAGCTTGGAGGTCAGCGCGAATGAAAAACTGTTTTTT
.,TRBJ2-5,TRBV2,.,CASSETGRGKETQYF,TGTGCCAGCAGTGAAACGGGGCGGGGAAAAGAGACCCAGTACTTC
.,TRBJ2-3,TRBV6-5,.,CASSYSGGGADTQYF,TGTGCCAGCAGTTACTCGGGCGGGGGCGCAGATACGCAGTATTTT
.,TRBJ1-1,TRBV2,.,CASTEYDRNTEAFF,TGTGCCAGCACCGAGTACGATCGGAACACTGAAGCTTTCTTT
TRBD1,TRBJ2-1,TRBV5-5,few,CASSLQGAPQQFF,TGTGCCAGCAGCTTACAGGGGGCCCCGCAGCAGTTCTTC
.,TRBJ2-1,TRBV2,once,CASSERRNEQFF,TGTGCCAGCAGTGAGCGTCGGAATGAGCAGTTCTTC
.,TRBJ1-1,TRBV18,.,CASSPGQNNMNTEAFF,TGTGCCAGCTCACCAGGACAGAATAATATGAACACTGAAGCTTTCTTT
TRBD1,TRBJ2-7,TRBV19,.,CASSTDRGSLEQYF,TGTGCCAGTAGTACTGACAGGGGGTCTCTCGAGCAGTACTTC
.,TRBJ2-5,TRBV18,.,CASSLMEQETQYF,TGTGCCAGCTCGCTTATGGAGCAAGAGACCCAGTACTTC
.,TRBJ1-1,TRBV5-1,.,CASSPTRGAEDTEAFF,TGCGCCAGCAGCCCAACCCGGGGGGCTGAAGACACTGAAGCTTTCTTT
TRBD1,TRBJ1-2,TRBV5-4,.,CASRPGTATSHRGYTF,TGTGCCAGCAGACCCGGGACAGCTACTTCCCACAGGGGCTACACCTTC
TRBD2,TRBJ2-5,TRBV3-1/TRBV3-2,.,CASRLAGGPDSETQYF,TGTGCCAGCAGGCTAGCGGGGGGGCCAGATTCAGAGACCCAGTACTTC
TRBD1,TRBJ2-2,TRBV10-1,.,CASSAPRGRPNTGELFF,TGCGCCAGCAGTGCTCCCAGGGGGCGACCGAACACCGGGGAGCTGTTTTTT
.,TRBJ1-3,TRBV7-3,.,CASSIDSRSGNTIYF,TGTGCCAGCAGCATTGACAGTCGGTCTGGAAACACCATATATTTT
TRBD2,TRBJ2-5,TRBV6-6,.,CASSRKSGLAGGAQETQYF,TGTGCCAGCAGCCGAAAATCGGGACTAGCGGGGGGTGCCCAAGAGACCCAGTACTTC
.,TRBJ1-2,TRBV10-1,.,CASSAGSSGDGYTF,TGCGCCAGCAGTGCTGGGTCCTCCGGGGATGGCTACACCTTC
.,TRBJ2-4,TRBV6-5,few,CASTDLWKPKNIQYF,TGTGCCAGCACCGACTTATGGAAGCCCAAAAACATTCAGTACTTC
.,TRBJ2-7,TRBV19,.,CASSIGRGDYEQYF,TGTGCCAGTAGTATCGGGCGGGGTGACTACGAGCAGTACTTC
TRBD1,TRBJ1-1,TRBV6-5,.,CASSYQDRLNTEAFF,TGTGCCAGCAGTTACCAGGACAGGTTGAACACTGAAGCTTTCTTT
.,TRBJ2-2,TRBV10-2,.,CASTDGGYTGELFF,TGCGCCAGCACGGACGGAGGGTACACCGGGGAGCTGTTTTTT
.,TRBJ1-2,TRBV4-1,few,CASSQQGLFGYTF,TGCGCCAGCAGCCAACAGGGGCTCTTTGGCTACACCTTC
.,TRBJ2-6,TRBV20-1,.,CSASRTPGANVLTF,TGCAGTGCTAGTCGGACTCCTGGGGCCAACGTCCTGACTTTC
TRBD2,TRBJ2-7,TRBV6-5,.,CASSRTSGAYEQYF,TGTGCCAGCAGCCGAACTAGCGGAGCCTACGAGCAGTACTTC
TRBD1,TRBJ2-7,TRBV18,.,CASSPDRGSPYEQYF,TGTGCCAGCTCACCTGACAGGGGTAGTCCCTACGAGCAGTACTTC
.,TRBJ2-3,TRBV11-2,.,CASSAQQGRDTQYF,TGTGCCAGCAGCGCTCAACAGGGTCGGGATACGCAGTATTTT
TRBD1,TRBJ2-1,TRBV19,.,CASSTPRDRGGNEQFF,TGTGCCAGTAGTACCCCCCGGGACAGGGGAGGCAATGAGCAGTTCTTC
.,TRBJ2-7,TRBV6-5,.,CASSFMTRSYEQYF,TGTGCCAGCAGTTTCATGACACGCTCCTACGAGCAGTACTTC
TRBD1,TRBJ1-1,TRBV5-1,.,CASRSQGDTEAFF,TGCGCCAGCAGATCTCAGGGGGACACTGAAGCTTTCTTT
TRBD1,TRBJ1-2,TRBV5-5,.,CASKGQGVGSYGYTF,TGTGCCAGCAAAGGACAGGGAGTAGGTAGCTATGGCTACACCTTC
.,TRBJ2-5,TRBV12-3/TRBV12-4,.,CASSLGGQETQYF,TGTGCCAGCAGTTTGGGGGGACAAGAGACCCAGTACTTC
TRBD2,TRBJ2-1,TRBV2,.,CASSDLQRGPTGNEQFF,TGTGCCAGCAGTGATCTCCAGCGGGGGCCAACAGGGAATGAGCAGTTCTTC
TRBD1,TRBJ1-1,TRBV11-2,.,CASSTGTGNTEAFF,TGTGCCAGCAGCACCGGGACAGGGAACACTGAAGCTTTCTTT
.,TRBJ1-1,TRBV4-1,many,CASSPETGNTEAFF,TGCGCCAGCAGCCCGGAGACAGGGAACACTGAAGCTTTCTTT
TRBD2,TRBJ2-5,TRBV5-4,.,CASSPASGGQETQYF,TGTGCCAGCAGCCCGGCCTCGGGGGGGCAAGAGACCCAGTACTTC
TRBD2,TRBJ2-2,TRBV7-8,few,CASSPRGERGGLTGELFF,TGTGCCAGCAGCCCCCGAGGGGAGCGGGGGGGCCTCACCGGGGAGCTGTTTTTT
.,TRBJ1-3,TRBV30,few,CAWSAAGGRLRGNTIYF,TGTGCCTGGAGCGCAGCCGGAGGACGGCTCAGGGGAAACACCATATATTTT
TRBD2,TRBJ2-5,TRBV6-5,.,CASRLTSVETQYF,TGTGCCAGCAGGTTGACTAGCGTGGAGACCCAGTACTTC
.,TRBJ1-1,TRBV7-8,once,CASSLESEQVNTEAFF,TGTGCCAGCAGCTTAGAATCCGAACAGGTGAACACTGAAGCTTTCTTT
.,TRBJ2-4,TRBV4-1,.,CASSQDLGQGNIQYF,TGCGCCAGCAGCCAAGATCTTGGGCAGGGAAACATTCAGTACTTC
TRBD2,TRBJ2-1,TRBV12-5,.,CASGQGLADNEQFF,TGTGCTAGTGGTCAGGGACTAGCGGACAATGAGCAGTTCTTC
TRBD2,TRBJ2-2,TRBV3-1/TRBV3-2,once,CASSQYGGKTGELFF,TGTGCCAGCAGCCAGTACGGGGGGAAAACCGGGGAGCTGTTTTTT
TRBD1,TRBJ1-3,TRBV18,few,CASSLRQGYGNTIYF,TGTGCCAGCTCACTACGACAGGGGTACGGAAACACCATATATTTT
.,TRBJ2-5,TRBV19,few,CASSTEIHRETQYF,TGTGCCAGTAGTACCGAAATCCACCGGGAGACCCAGTACTTC
.,TRBJ2-3,TRBV21-1,.,CASSGGGGSTDTQYF,TGTGCCAGCAGCGGTGGGGGGGGCAGCACAGATACGCAGTATTTT
.,TRBJ1-3,TRBV5-1,.,CASSLYTSSGNTIYF,TGCGCCAGCAGCTTGTATACGAGCTCTGGAAACACCATATATTTT
TRBD1,TRBJ1-2,TRBV11-2,.,CATSDRANYGYTF,TGTGCCACCTCGGACAGGGCTAACTATGGCTACACCTTC
.,TRBJ2-7,TRBV5-1,.,CASSLTREAAYEQYF,TGCGCCAGCAGCTTGACCAGGGAGGCCGCCTACGAGCAGTACTTC
.,TRBJ1-2,TRBV5-1,once,CASSSDSRIYGYTF,TGCGCCAGCAGCTCGGACAGCAGGATCTATGGCTACACCTTC
.,TRBJ1-1,TRBV6-5,.,CASSYAYVANTEAFF,TGTGCCAGCAGTTACGCGTACGTAGCGAACACTGAAGCTTTCTTT